This TCR beta chain was recovered during a study of PD-L1 blockade in urothelial cancer. Study background: Blood drawn 3 weeks (second dose) and 6 weeks after treatment start was analyzed.

Synthetic TCR analog templates were spiked into each PCR. Sequencing was performed with immunoSEQ multiplex PCR; in TCRdb, only in-frame clones are kept and a portion is missing. The sample includes about 39,000 clones, approximately 90% of them seen just once. Patients presented with locally advanced or metastatic urothelial carcinoma. The CDR3 consists of 14 residues. V lost 5 bases and J 1 base, leaving 9 bases between the germline ends. Germline V CDR1 and CDR2: LNHNV, YYDKDF (reference sequence). The chain has TRBV15 and TRBJ2-1; D is perhaps TRBD1 (5 bases). The receptor was derived from a man aged 55 to 70 with urothelial cancer. This specimen consisted of PBMCs, obtained around atezolizumab (anti-PD-L1) treatment. The CDR3 loop reads CATSGAQSYNEQFF. CDR3 nucleotide sequence: TGTGCCACCAGCGGGGCTCAATCCTACAATGAGCAGTTCTTC.